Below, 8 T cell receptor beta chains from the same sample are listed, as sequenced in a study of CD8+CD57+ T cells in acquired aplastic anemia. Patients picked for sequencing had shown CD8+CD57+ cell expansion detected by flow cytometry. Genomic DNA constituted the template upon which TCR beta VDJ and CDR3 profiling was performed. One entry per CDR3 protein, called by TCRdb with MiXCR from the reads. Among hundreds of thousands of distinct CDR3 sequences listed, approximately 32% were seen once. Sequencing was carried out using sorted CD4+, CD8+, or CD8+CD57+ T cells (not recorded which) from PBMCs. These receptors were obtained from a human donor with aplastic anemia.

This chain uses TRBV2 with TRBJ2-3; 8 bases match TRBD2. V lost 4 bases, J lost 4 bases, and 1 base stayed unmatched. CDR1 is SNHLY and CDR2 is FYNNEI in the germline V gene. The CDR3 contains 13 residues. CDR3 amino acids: CASSVAGPDTQYF. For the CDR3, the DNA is TGTGCCAGCAGTGTAGCGGGACCAGATACGCAGTATTTT.

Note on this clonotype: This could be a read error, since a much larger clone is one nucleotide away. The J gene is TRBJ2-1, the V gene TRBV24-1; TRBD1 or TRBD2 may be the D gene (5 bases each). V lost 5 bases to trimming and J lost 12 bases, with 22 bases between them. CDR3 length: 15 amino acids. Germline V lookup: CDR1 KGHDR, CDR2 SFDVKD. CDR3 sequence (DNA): TGTGCCACCAGTGGGAAATCGGGACGACGTTCGGCGCAGTTCTTC. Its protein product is CATSGKSGRRSAQFF.

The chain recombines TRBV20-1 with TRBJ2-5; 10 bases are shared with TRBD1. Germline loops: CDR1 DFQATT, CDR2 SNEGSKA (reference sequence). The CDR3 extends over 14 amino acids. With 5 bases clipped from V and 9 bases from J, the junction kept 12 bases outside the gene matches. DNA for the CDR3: TGCAGTGCTGGAGGTGGGACAGGGGAGGAGGCCCAGTACTTC. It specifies CSAGGGTGEEAQYF.

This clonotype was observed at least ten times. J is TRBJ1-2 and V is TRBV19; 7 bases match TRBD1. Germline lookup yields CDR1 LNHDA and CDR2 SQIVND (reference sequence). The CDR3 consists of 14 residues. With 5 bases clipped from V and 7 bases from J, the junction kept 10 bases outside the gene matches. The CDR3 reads CASSLTGQHGGYTF. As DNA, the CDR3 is TGTGCCAGTAGTTTGACAGGGCAGCATGGTGGCTACACCTTC. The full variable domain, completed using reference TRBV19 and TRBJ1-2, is DGGITQSPKYLFRKEGQNVTLSCEQNLNHDAMYWYRQDPGQGLRLIYYSQIVNDFQKGDIAEGYSVSREKKESFPLTVTSAQKNPTAFYLCASSLTGQHGGYTFGSGTRLTVV.

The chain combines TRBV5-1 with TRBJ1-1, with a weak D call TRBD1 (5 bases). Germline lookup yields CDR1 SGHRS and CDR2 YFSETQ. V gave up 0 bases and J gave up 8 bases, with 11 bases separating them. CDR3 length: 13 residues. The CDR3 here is CASSLDEAGEAFF. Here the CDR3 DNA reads TGCGCCAGCAGCTTGGATGAGGCAGGGGAAGCTTTCTTT.

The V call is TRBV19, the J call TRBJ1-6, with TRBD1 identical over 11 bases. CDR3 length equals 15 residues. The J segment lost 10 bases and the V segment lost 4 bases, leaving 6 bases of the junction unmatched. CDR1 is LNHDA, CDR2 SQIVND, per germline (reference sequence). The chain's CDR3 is CASSKGQGESSPLHF. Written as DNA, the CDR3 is TGTGCCAGTAGTAAGGGACAGGGGGAGTCCTCACCCCTCCACTTT.

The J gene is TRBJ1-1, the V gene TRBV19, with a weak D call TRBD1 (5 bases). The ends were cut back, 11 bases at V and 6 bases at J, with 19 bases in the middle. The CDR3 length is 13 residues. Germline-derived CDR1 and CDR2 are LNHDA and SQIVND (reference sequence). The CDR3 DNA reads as TGTGCCTGGAGGGGCAGTAGTTGGGCTGAAGCTTTCTTT. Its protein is CAWRGSSWAEAFF.

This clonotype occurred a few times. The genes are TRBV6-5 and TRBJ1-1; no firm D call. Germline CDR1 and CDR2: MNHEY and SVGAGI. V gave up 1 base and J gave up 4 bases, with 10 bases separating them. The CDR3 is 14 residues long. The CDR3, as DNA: TGTGCCAGCAGTTACTTTCGAGAGGGCACTGAAGCTTTCTTT. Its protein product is CASSYFREGTEAFF.